The 6 T cell receptor beta chains in this list originate from one sample, sequenced in a study of T-cell memory formation after mild COVID-19. MiXCR was run by TCRdb on the 5' RACE reads, yielding one entry per CDR3 protein. The data contain more than 400,000 distinct CDR3 sequences, 15% to 20% of them singletons. Sequenced material: PBMCs or a T cell subset sorted from them (not recorded which). The source is an adult woman who had mild COVID-19 (a few samples of this study predate the infection). Cell type and time point are not known.

This rearrangement joins TRBV11-2 to TRBJ1-1; weak D call: TRBD1 (5 bases). The CDR3 sequence is 16 residues long. V lost 1 base to trimming and J lost 0 bases, with 12 bases between them. Germline V lookup: CDR1 SGHAT, CDR2 FQNNGV. The CDR3 region has the DNA TGTGCCAGCAGCTTAGGTCCGCGACAGCTGAACACTGAAGCTTTCTTT. This encodes CASSLGPRQLNTEAFF.

This clonotype was seen many times. V gene TRBV5-1 combines with J gene TRBJ2-5; a weak D match, TRBD2 (6 bases). V lost 4 bases, J lost 4 bases, and 20 bases lay in between. CDR1 is SGHRS, CDR2 YFSETQ, per germline. This CDR3 has 16 residues. CDR3 amino acids: CASSVEEGIWGETQYF. In DNA, the CDR3 is TGCGCCAGCAGCGTTGAGGAGGGGATCTGGGGAGAGACCCAGTACTTC.

The gene calls are TRBV12-3 or TRBV12-4 and TRBJ2-7, with TRBD2 matching over 13 bases. This CDR3 spans 15 amino acids. The V and J ends lost 1 base and 6 bases, in that order; junction bases with no gene match: 3. The CDR3 DNA reads TGTGCCAGCAGTTTAGAGGGACTAGCGGGGTCCGAGCAGTACTTC. This translates into CASSLEGLAGSEQYF.

Only a few counts were recorded for this clonotype. The J gene is TRBJ2-7, the V gene TRBV12-3 or TRBV12-4; 9 bases map to TRBD2. J was trimmed by 0 bases and V by 1 base; bases with no gene match: 7. CDR3 length: 17 residues. The CDR3 nucleotides are TGTGCCAGCAGTTTAGGGCTAGCGGGGCCGAGCTCCTACGAGCAGTACTTC. This gives the protein CASSLGLAGPSSYEQYF.

CDR3 region: CASSLGVFGGLNEQFF. DNA of the CDR3: TGCGCCAGCAGCCTTGGTGTGTTCGGGGGGTTGAATGAGCAGTTCTTC. The chain links TRBV5-1 to TRBJ2-1, with 7 bases that match TRBD2. Germline assignment: CDR1 SGHRS and CDR2 YFSETQ. The CDR3 totals 16 residues. J lost 7 bases, V lost 4 bases, and 14 bases had no gene match.

This clonotype was observed a handful of times. This chain uses TRBV29-1 with TRBJ1-1, with 8 bases fitting TRBD1. CDR3 length: 14 residues. CDR1 and CDR2 from the germline V gene are SQVTM and ANQGSEA. Germline trimming cut 5 bases from V and 0 bases from J; bases unmatched to any gene: 5. In nucleotides, the CDR3 is TGCAGCGTTCGGGGGGACAGGTTGAACACTGAAGCTTTCTTT. Translation: CSVRGDRLNTEAFF.